A selection of T cell receptor beta chains follows, all from one sample in a study of T cells in Graves' hyperthyroidism and ophthalmopathy. One entry per CDR3 protein results from TCRdb running MiXCR on the multiplex PCR reads. The repertoire has around 500,000 distinct CDR3 sequences, about 20% of them found once; the top ten carry 45% to 55%. Sample: blood. These receptors all stem from a woman aged 70-85 years with Graves' ophthalmopathy. CDR3s include the opening cysteine and the closing phenylalanine or tryptophan. The D gene is left open where the match is weak. Expanded clones get a size class; other rows say once, few or many, or leave the size out.

v_gene	abundance	j_gene	d_gene	CDR3aa	CDR3nt
TRBV20-1	few	TRBJ2-7	-	CSAGPGPGPLEQYF	TGCAGTGCTGGACCGGGACCCGGGCCTCTCGAGCAGTACTTC
TRBV29-1	few	TRBJ2-7	TRBD1	CSVGPQGALREQYF	TGCAGCGTTGGTCCACAGGGGGCTTTACGGGAGCAGTACTTC
TRBV11-2	many	TRBJ2-7	TRBD1	CASSPRTGREQYF	TGTGCCAGCAGCCCTCGGACAGGGCGCGAGCAGTACTTC
TRBV7-6	-	TRBJ2-3	TRBD2	CASSFLSGRAPDTQYF	TGTGCCAGCAGCTTTCTTAGCGGGAGGGCCCCAGATACGCAGTATTTT
TRBV5-1	few	TRBJ1-1	-	CASSLISGRANTEAFF	TGCGCCAGCAGCTTGATTTCCGGCAGGGCGAACACTGAAGCTTTCTTT
TRBV11-2	many	TRBJ2-7	TRBD2	CASSLMGGFLGHEQYF	TGTGCCAGCAGCTTAATGGGGGGGTTCCTTGGTCACGAGCAGTACTTC
TRBV7-2	many	TRBJ2-7	-	CASSLFSYEQYF	TGTGCCAGCAGCTTATTCTCCTACGAGCAGTACTTC
TRBV7-2	-	TRBJ2-1	TRBD1	CASSLAVGQVYNEQFF	TGTGCCAGCAGCTTAGCCGTGGGACAGGTCTACAATGAGCAGTTCTTC
TRBV10-3	-	TRBJ2-7	TRBD2	CATMGLAGESYEQYF	TGTGCCACTATGGGACTAGCGGGAGAGTCCTACGAGCAGTACTTC
TRBV24-1	few	TRBJ2-2	TRBD2	CATSETSGSENTGELFF	TGTGCCACCAGTGAGACTAGCGGGAGTGAGAACACCGGGGAGCTGTTTTTT
TRBV10-3	-	TRBJ2-7	-	CAISERGPNEQYF	TGTGCCATCAGTGAGAGGGGCCCCAACGAGCAGTACTTC
TRBV6-1	-	TRBJ2-1	-	CASSTDGFRGGNEQFF	TGTGCCAGCAGCACAGACGGATTCAGGGGAGGCAATGAGCAGTTCTTC
TRBV28	-	TRBJ2-3	TRBD2	CASSQGLAGVTDTQYF	TGTGCCAGCAGCCAAGGACTAGCGGGAGTTACCGATACGCAGTATTTT
TRBV5-1	few	TRBJ2-1	TRBD2	CASSPTVAGEGEQFF	TGCGCCAGCAGCCCCACGGTAGCGGGAGAAGGCGAGCAGTTCTTC
TRBV7-3	-	TRBJ2-2	-	CASRLQGFTGELFF	TGTGCCAGCAGGTTGCAGGGATTCACCGGGGAGCTGTTTTTT
TRBV6-1	-	TRBJ1-2	-	CASSGAGGGGERRGGYTF	TGTGCCAGCAGTGGAGCAGGCGGGGGAGGGGAAAGGCGCGGTGGCTACACCTTC
TRBV20-1	few	TRBJ2-7	-	CSATQLVGEQYF	TGCAGTGCGACCCAACTAGTGGGGGAGCAGTACTTC
TRBV19	-	TRBJ1-2	-	CASSITGSNYGYTF	TGTGCCAGTAGTATTACAGGTTCTAACTATGGCTACACCTTC
TRBV6-6	few	TRBJ1-1	-	CASSYNIENTEAFF	TGTGCCAGCAGTTACAATATTGAGAACACTGAAGCTTTCTTT
TRBV12-3/TRBV12-4	-	TRBJ2-7	-	CANSSGPYEQYF	TGTGCCAACAGTTCGGGCCCCTACGAGCAGTACTTC
TRBV3-1	many	TRBJ2-7	-	CASSTGPYEQYF	TGTGCCAGCAGCACAGGGCCCTACGAGCAGTACTTC
TRBV6-1	few	TRBJ2-3	-	CASSQRKTSGVGTDTQYF	TGTGCCAGCAGTCAAAGAAAAACATCCGGCGTCGGCACAGATACGCAGTATTTT
TRBV3-1	-	TRBJ2-5	-	CASSQGGAWKTQYF	TGTGCCAGCAGCCAAGGGGGGGCTTGGAAGACCCAGTACTTC
TRBV20-1	few	TRBJ2-1	-	CSARTGGRGAGSYNEQFF	TGCAGTGCTAGAACTGGGGGTCGGGGGGCGGGCTCCTACAATGAGCAGTTCTTC